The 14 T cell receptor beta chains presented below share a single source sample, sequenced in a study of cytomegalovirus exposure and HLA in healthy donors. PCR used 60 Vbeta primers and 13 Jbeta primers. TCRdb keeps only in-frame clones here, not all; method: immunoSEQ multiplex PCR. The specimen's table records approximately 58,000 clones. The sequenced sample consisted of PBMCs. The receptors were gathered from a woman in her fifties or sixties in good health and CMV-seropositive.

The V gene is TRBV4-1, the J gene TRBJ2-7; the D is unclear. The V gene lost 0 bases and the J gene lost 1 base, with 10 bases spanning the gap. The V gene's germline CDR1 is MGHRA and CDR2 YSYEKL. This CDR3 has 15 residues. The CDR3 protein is CASSQEPAFSYEQYF. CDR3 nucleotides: TGCGCCAGCAGCCAAGAACCAGCGTTTTCCTACGAGCAGTACTTC.

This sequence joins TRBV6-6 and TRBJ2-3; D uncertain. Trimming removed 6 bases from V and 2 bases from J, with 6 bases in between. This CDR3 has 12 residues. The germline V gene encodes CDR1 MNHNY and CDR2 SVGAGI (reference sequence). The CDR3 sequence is CASSPYTDTQYF. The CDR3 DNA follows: TGTGCCAGCAGCCCTTACACAGATACGCAGTATTTT.

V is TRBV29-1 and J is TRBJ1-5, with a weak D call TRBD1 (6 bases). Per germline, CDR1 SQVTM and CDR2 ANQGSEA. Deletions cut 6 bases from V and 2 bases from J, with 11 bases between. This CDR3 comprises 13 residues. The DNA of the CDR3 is TGCAGCGTCTACGAGGGGGGCAATCAGCCCCAGCATTTT. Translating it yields CSVYEGGNQPQHF.

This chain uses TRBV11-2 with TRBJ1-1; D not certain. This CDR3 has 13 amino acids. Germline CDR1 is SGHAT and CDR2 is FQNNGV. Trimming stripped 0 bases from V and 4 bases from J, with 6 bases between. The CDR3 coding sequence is TGTGCCAGCAGCTTAGAATTCGTCACTGAAGCTTTCTTT. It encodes CASSLEFVTEAFF.

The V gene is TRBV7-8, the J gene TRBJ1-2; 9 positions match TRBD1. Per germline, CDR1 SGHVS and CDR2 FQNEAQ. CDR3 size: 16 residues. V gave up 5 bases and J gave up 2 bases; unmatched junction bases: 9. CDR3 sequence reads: CASSTRTGAVNYGYTF. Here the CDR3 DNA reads TGTGCCAGCAGCACCAGGACAGGGGCCGTCAACTATGGCTACACCTTC.

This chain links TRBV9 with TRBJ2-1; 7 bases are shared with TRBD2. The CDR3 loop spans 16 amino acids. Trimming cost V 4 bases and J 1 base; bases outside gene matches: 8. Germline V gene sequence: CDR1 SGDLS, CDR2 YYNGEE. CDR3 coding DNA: TGTGCCAGCAGCCCTTATAGCGGGTCTTCCTACAATGAGCAGTTCTTC. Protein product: CASSPYSGSSYNEQFF.

The CDR3 region is CASSLGGGRDTQYF. DNA of the CDR3: TGTGCCAGCAGCTTAGGCGGGGGGAGGGATACGCAGTATTTT. The genes are TRBV7-2 and TRBJ2-3; 8 bases fit TRBD2. V trimming: 1 base; J trimming: 6 bases; junction bases outside the gene matches: 3. The CDR3 loop spans 14 amino acids. Germline values: CDR1 SGHTA, CDR2 FQGNSA.

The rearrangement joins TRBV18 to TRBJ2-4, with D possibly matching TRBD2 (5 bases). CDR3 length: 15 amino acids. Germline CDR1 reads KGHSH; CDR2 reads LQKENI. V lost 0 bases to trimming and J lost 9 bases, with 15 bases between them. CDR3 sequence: CASSPPSQRSGIQYF. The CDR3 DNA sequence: TGTGCCAGCTCACCACCTTCGCAGCGGTCGGGCATTCAGTACTTC.

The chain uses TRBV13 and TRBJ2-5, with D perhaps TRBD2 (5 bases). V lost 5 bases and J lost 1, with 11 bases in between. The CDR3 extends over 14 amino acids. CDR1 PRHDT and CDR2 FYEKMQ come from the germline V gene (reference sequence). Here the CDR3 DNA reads TGTGCCAGCAGCCCCGGGCTAGCCCAAGAGACCCAGTACTTC. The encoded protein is CASSPGLAQETQYF.

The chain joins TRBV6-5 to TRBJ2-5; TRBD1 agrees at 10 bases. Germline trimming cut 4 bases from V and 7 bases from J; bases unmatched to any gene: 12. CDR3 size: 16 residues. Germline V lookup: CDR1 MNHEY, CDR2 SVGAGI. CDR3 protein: CASSSSIGTGVVTQYF. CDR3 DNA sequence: TGTGCCAGCAGTTCCAGCATCGGGACAGGGGTAGTGACCCAGTACTTC.

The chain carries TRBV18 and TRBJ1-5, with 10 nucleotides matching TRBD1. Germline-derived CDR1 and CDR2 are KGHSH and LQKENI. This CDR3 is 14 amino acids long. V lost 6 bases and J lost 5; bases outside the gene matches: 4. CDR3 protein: CASSGQGDYQPQHF. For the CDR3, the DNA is TGTGCCAGCTCCGGACAGGGGGACTATCAGCCCCAGCATTTT.

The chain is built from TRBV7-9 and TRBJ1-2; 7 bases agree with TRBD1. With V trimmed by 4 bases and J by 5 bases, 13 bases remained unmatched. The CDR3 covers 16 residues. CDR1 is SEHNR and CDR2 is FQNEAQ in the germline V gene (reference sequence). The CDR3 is CASSSHRDRTYYGYTF. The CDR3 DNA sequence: TGTGCCAGCAGCTCCCATCGGGACAGAACTTATTATGGCTACACCTTC.

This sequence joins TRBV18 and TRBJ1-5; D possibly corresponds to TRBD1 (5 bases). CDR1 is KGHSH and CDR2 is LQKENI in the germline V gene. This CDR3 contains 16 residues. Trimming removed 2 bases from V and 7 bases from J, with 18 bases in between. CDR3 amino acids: CASSPTGGRVRQPQHF. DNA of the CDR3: TGTGCCAGCTCACCAACCGGTGGCAGGGTAAGACAGCCCCAGCATTTT. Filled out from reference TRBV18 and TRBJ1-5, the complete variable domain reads NAGVMQNPRHLVRRRGQEARLRCSPMKGHSHVYWYRQLPEEGLKFMVYLQKENIIDESGMPKERFSAEFPKEGPSILRIQQVVRGDSAAYFCASSPTGGRVRQPQHFGDGTRLSIL.

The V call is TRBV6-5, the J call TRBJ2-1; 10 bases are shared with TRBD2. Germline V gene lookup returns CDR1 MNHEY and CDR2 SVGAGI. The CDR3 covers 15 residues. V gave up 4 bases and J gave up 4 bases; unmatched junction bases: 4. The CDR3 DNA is TGTGCCAGCAGTTGGAGCGGGAGGGAATACAATGAGCAGTTCTTC. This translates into CASSWSGREYNEQFF.